This T cell receptor (beta chain) was sequenced in a study of blood T cell repertoires in COVID-19. Study information: The United States, Italy and Spain provided the acute and convalescent COVID-19 samples. Sample material is recorded as cDNA or gDNA derived from T cells, B-cell-depleted T cells, or PBMCs.

Germline V gene lookup returns CDR1 SGHTA and CDR2 FQGNSA. The CDR3 sequence is 15 residues long. Trimming at V came to 7 bases and at J to 5 bases, leaving 11 bases not matched to a gene. Authors' analysis steps: Amplification from reference gene primers served as the basis for estimated nucleated cell counts. Assay: immunoSEQ multiplex PCR; the TCRdb copy retains only in-frame clones and omits some. The V and J calls and clone size were taken over from that table, and D and trimming were inferred from the DNA. The table has approximately 26,000 clones, 60% to 85% seen once. The sequencing sample was made of peripheral blood. The receptor's source is a man of 80 years or more with active or convalescent COVID-19. V and J are TRBV7-2 and TRBJ2-1; 7 nucleotides align to TRBD2. The CDR3 coding sequence is TGTGCCAGCACCTCCTGGGGGGGATTGGACAATGAGCAGTTCTTC. Its translation is CASTSWGGLDNEQFF.